What follows is one T cell receptor (beta chain) and its context. The CDR3 consists of 16 residues. CDR1 and CDR2 from the germline V gene are MDHEN and SYDVKM. V lost 4 bases and J lost 2; bases outside the gene matches: 10. This sample stems from a study of CD8+ T cells in alopecia areata. In each case, RNA was isolated and then reverse transcribed into cDNA as the sequencing template. Here immunoSEQ multiplex PCR was the method, and the copy in TCRdb shows in-frame clones only, minus some. Among 23,000 or so clones listed, about 47% were seen once. Sequencing was done on a sample of NKG2D-high CD8+ T cells sorted from blood. The source of this sequence is a human donor with alopecia areata. The rearrangement uses TRBV28 and TRBJ2-7, with 8 nucleotides matching TRBD2. CDR3 protein: CASSSSDWGLAYEQYF. The CDR3 nucleotides are TGTGCCAGCAGTTCATCCGATTGGGGACTAGCCTACGAGCAGTACTTC.